These 16 T cell receptor beta chains share one sample of origin, sequenced in a study of blood T cells in healthy people across ages. With a J-beta primer mix and a sample-barcoded 5' primer, a second PCR ran about 6 to 11 cycles. One entry per CDR3 protein, called by TCRdb with MiXCR from the 5' RACE reads. The sample consists of around 990,000 distinct CDR3 sequences, 25% of them appearing once. A further study also used this sample, focusing on T cells of mothers and their children.

The specimen sequenced was blood. The receptor source for this set is a girl aged 2 to 10 in good health.

Comment on this clonotype: Its ends do not fully match the called genes, so a read error is possible. This CDR3 reads CSARKGISYNPPLHF. Written as DNA, the CDR3 is TGCAGTGCTAGGAAGGGAATCTCCTATAATCCACCCCTCCACTTT. V gene TRBV20-1 combines with J gene TRBJ1-6; D not resolved. The CDR3 contains 15 residues. The V gene's germline CDR1 is DFQATT and CDR2 SNEGSKA (reference sequence).

This clonotype is a singleton in its sample. This chain uses TRBV27 with TRBJ2-3; D is uncertain. The CDR3 covers 14 residues. Trimming pared 4 bases from V and 2 bases from J, leaving 10 bases between. Germline V lookup: CDR1 MNHEY, CDR2 SMNVEV (reference sequence). CDR3 protein: CASSSLQATDTQYF. CDR3 nucleotides: TGTGCCAGCAGTTCCTTGCAGGCCACAGATACGCAGTATTTT.

This clonotype has a handful of counts. This chain connects TRBV13 to TRBJ1-4; weak D call: TRBD1 (6 bases). The CDR3 spans 15 residues. V was clipped by 1 base and J by 9 bases, with 15 bases between them. CDR1 PRHDT and CDR2 FYEKMQ come from the germline V gene (reference sequence). Here the CDR3 DNA reads TGTGCCAGCAGCTTAGTGGACAGCGGGGCAAAAAAACTGTTTTTT. Protein: CASSLVDSGAKKLFF.

CDR3 residues: CSGLDWTDLVAFF. The CDR3, as DNA: TGCAGCGGCCTAGACTGGACAGATCTAGTAGCTTTCTTT. V gene TRBV29-1 combines with J gene TRBJ1-1; TRBD1 might be the D (6 bases). This CDR3 region has 13 residues. Germline V gene sequence: CDR1 SQVTM, CDR2 ANQGSEA. The germline V and J ends were trimmed by 7 bases and 10 bases, with 22 bases remaining between them.

As concerns this clonotype: Compared with germline, one end of the junction differs, possibly owing to a read error. This chain uses TRBV19 with TRBJ1-1; D perhaps matches TRBD1 (5 bases). CDR1 is LNHDA, CDR2 SQIVND, per germline (reference sequence). This CDR3 has 14 amino acids. CDR3 nucleotide sequence: TGTGCCAGTAGTACGACAGTTATGAACGCTGAAGCTTTCTTT. It specifies CASSTTVMNAEAFF.

This clonotype was seen only a few times. The J gene is TRBJ2-3, the V gene TRBV20-1; no clear D. The CDR3 sequence is 10 residues long. V lost 3 bases, J lost 6 bases, and 4 bases lay in between. Germline CDR1 and CDR2: DFQATT and SNEGSKA (reference sequence). In DNA, the CDR3 is TGCAGTGCTAGTTGGGATACGCAGTATTTT. Translation gives CSASWDTQYF.

This chain links TRBV4-1 with TRBJ2-5, with no clear D. The J call may be faulty, since TRBJ2-7 better matches the DNA end. There are 14 residues in the CDR3. Germline lookup yields CDR1 MGHRA and CDR2 YSYEKL. The CDR3 DNA is TGCGCCAGCAGCCAAGTAACCGAGTGGGCCGAGCAGTACTTC. Protein sequence: CASSQVTEWAEQYF.

This chain joins TRBV12-3 or TRBV12-4 and TRBJ2-1; 9 nucleotides line up with TRBD1. The DNA end is a closer match to TRBJ2-5, so the J assignment may be wrong. The CDR3 is 15 amino acids. CDR3 nucleotide sequence: TGTGCCAGCAGTGCCGGGACAGGGTTTAGCGAGACCCAGTACTTC. The encoded protein is CASSAGTGFSETQYF.

This clonotype came up a few times. One end of the junction fails to match germline, which may point to a read error. J is TRBJ1-5 and V is TRBV7-2; 7 nucleotides align to TRBD1. Germline CDR1 is SGHTA and CDR2 is FQGNSA. The CDR3 loop spans 15 amino acids. The CDR3 loop reads CASSLAGGVGQPQHF. The CDR3, as DNA: TGTGCCAGCAGCCTAGCAGGGGGGGTGGGTCAGCCCCAGCATTTT. Full variable domain (rest looked up from reference TRBV7-2 and TRBJ1-5): GAGVSQSPSNKVTEKGKDVELRCDPISGHTALYWYRQSLGQGLEFLIYFQGNSAPDKSGLPSDRFSAERTGGSVSTLTIQRTQQEDSAVYLCASSLAGGVGQPQHFGDGTRLSIL.

The CDR3 sequence is CAISPETGIHEQYF. The CDR3 nucleotides read TGTGCCATCAGTCCTGAGACAGGGATCCACGAGCAGTACTTC. The chain combines TRBV10-3 with TRBJ2-7; 7 bases agree with TRBD1. Germline assignment: CDR1 ENHRY and CDR2 SYGVKD. The ends lost 5 bases at V and 5 bases at J; junction bases unmatched: 9. This CDR3 region has 14 residues.

V usage is TRBV7-3 and J usage is TRBJ2-2; no definite D call. Germline V CDR1 and CDR2: SGHTA, FQGTGA. This CDR3 has 12 residues. Trimming stripped 4 bases from V and 8 bases from J, with 8 bases between. CDR3 sequence (DNA): TGTGCCAGCAGCTCTCGCATGGGGGAGCTGTTTTTT. It translates to CASSSRMGELFF. Complete variable domain (other parts from reference TRBV7-3 and TRBJ2-2): GAGVSQTPSNKVTEKGKYVELRCDPISGHTALYWYRQSLGQGPEFLIYFQGTGAADDSGLPNDRFFAVRPEGSVSTLKIQRTERGDSAVYLCASSSRMGELFFGEGSRLTVL.

Here the CDR3 reads CASSPTPLGGYTF. The CDR3 DNA reads TGTGCCAGCAGTCCCACCCCTTTAGGTGGCTACACCTTC. The chain recombines TRBV27 with TRBJ1-2; D not resolved. CDR1 is MNHEY, CDR2 SMNVEV, per germline (reference sequence). V was cut by 5 bases and J by 7 bases, with 14 bases left in between. The CDR3 has 13 amino acids.

The CDR3 DNA reads TGCGCCAGCAGCCACGGTGCCTACTCCTACAATGAGCAGTTCTTC. It is translated as CASSHGAYSYNEQFF. The chain couples TRBV5-1 to TRBJ2-1, with D hard to call. V was pared by 4 bases and J by 0 bases, with 11 bases between. The CDR3 covers 15 residues. Looked up from germline, CDR1 is SGHRS and CDR2 is YFSETQ.

V usage is TRBV6-2 or TRBV6-3 and J usage is TRBJ1-2; D perhaps matches TRBD1 (5 bases). The V gene lost 4 bases and the J gene lost 8 bases, with 20 bases spanning the gap. The CDR3 is 15 residues long. Germline lookup yields CDR1 MNHEY and CDR2 SVGEGT. The chain's CDR3 is CASSFGGRELQGYTF. The CDR3 region has the DNA TGTGCCAGCAGTTTCGGGGGACGAGAGCTTCAGGGCTACACCTTC.

The J gene is TRBJ1-2, the V gene TRBV5-1; D is undetermined. Trimming cost V 4 bases and J 6 bases, with 13 bases left between them. The V gene's germline CDR1 is SGHRS and CDR2 YFSETQ. This CDR3 contains 13 residues. DNA for the CDR3: TGCGCCAGCAGCCCGCTCGGAGCCGATGGCTACACCTTC. Translation: CASSPLGADGYTF.

The chain is built from TRBV29-1 and TRBJ1-2; 7 bases match TRBD1. The V gene's germline CDR1 is SQVTM and CDR2 ANQGSEA. The CDR3 length is 11 residues. The junction had 6 bases not matched to a gene; V was cut back by 5 bases and J by 9 bases. CDR3 bases: TGCAGCGTTCCAGGGGGAGGTAGCTACACCTTC. This translates into CSVPGGGSYTF.